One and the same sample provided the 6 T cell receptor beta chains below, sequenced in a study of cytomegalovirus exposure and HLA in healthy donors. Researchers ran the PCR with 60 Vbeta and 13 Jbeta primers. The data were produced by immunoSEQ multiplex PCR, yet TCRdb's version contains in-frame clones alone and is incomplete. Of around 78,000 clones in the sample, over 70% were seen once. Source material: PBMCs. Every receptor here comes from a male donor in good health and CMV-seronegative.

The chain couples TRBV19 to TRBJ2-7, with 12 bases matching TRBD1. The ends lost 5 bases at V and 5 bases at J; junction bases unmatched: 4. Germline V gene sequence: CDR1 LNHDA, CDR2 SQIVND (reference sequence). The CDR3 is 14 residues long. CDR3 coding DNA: TGTGCCAGTAGTTTTGGGACAGGGGGCAACGAGCAGTACTTC. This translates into CASSFGTGGNEQYF.

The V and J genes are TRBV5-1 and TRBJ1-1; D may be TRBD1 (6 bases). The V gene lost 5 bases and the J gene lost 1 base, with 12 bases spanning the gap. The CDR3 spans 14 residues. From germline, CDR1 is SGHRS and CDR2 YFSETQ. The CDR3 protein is CASSLPGQNTEAFF. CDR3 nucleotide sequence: TGCGCCAGCAGTCTACCGGGACAGAACACTGAAGCTTTCTTT.

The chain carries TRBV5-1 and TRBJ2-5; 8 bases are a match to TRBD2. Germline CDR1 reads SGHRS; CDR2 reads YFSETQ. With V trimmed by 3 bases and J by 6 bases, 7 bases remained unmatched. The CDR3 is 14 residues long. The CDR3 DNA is TGCGCCAGCAGCTCCTTAGCGGGGAGACAGACCCAGTACTTC. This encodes CASSSLAGRQTQYF.

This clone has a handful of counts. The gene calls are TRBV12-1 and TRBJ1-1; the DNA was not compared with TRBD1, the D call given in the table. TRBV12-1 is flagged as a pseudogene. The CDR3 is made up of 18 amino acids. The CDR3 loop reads CASSFSSGQGQRDTEAFF. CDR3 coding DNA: TGTGCCAGCAGCTTCTCCTCTGGACAGGGGCAGAGGGACACTGAAGCTTTCTTT.

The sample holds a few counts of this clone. This CDR3 is CASSSRDRRSEQYF. In DNA form, the CDR3 reads TGCGCCAGCAGCTCCCGGGACAGGAGAAGCGAGCAGTACTTC. The chain combines TRBV5-1 with TRBJ2-7; TRBD1 agrees at 8 bases. The V gene's germline CDR1 is SGHRS and CDR2 YFSETQ. The length of the CDR3 is 14 residues. The junction had 8 bases not matched to a gene; V was cut back by 3 bases and J by 6 bases.

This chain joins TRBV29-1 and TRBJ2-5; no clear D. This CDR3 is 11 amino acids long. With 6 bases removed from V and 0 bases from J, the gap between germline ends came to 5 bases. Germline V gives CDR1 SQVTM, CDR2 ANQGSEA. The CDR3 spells CSVRDQETQYF. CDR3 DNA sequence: TGCAGCGTCCGGGACCAAGAGACCCAGTACTTC.